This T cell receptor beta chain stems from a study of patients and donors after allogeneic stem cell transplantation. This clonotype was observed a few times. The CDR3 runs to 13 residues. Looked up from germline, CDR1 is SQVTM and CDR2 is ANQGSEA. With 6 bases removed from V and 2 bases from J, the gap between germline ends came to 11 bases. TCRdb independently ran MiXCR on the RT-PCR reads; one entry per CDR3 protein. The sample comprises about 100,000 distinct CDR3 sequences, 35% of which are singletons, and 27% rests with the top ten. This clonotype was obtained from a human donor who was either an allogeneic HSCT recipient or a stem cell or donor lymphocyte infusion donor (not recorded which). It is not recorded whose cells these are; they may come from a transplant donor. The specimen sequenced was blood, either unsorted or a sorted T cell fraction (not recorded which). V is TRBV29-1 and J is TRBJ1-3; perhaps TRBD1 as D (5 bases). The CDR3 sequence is CSVRGEAGNTIYF. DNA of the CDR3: TGCAGCGTCCGGGGGGAAGCTGGAAACACCATATATTTT.